Below, one T cell receptor beta chain is given with its context. This clone was seen once. Its antigen specificity is not known. No much larger clonotype is one base removed from it; base qualities were not supplied. TCRbeta CDR3 regions were amplified from genomic DNA by means of the immunoSEQ Assay, a bias-controlled multiplex PCR. The study's own analysis went as follows. The number of nucleated cells in each sample was estimated from the amplification of reference gene primers within the assay. Sequence reads were collapsed and filtered to measure the absolute abundance of every unique TCRbeta CDR3 rearrangement. Productive Simpson clonality was computed per sample as the square root of Simpson's diversity index over productive rearrangements. The source is immuneACCESS, and TCRdb retained only in-frame sequences with V and J called. Part of the clones is not carried over; for the studies checked, unresolved V genes explain less than half of this, and the remainder is unexplained. That table furnishes V, J and clone size, whereas the DNA furnished D and trimming. The sample contains 220,000 or so clones, about 80% of them found a single time. Roughly 3% of the sample lies in the top ten.

This record comes from a study of blood T cell repertoires in COVID-19 (dated by TCRdb to about 2020). Study-level background: The collaborator samples originated in the United States, Italy and Spain and spanned the acute and convalescent phases of COVID-19. The prospective study material was composed of cDNA or gDNA derived from T cells, B-cell-depleted T cells, or PBMCs. Subjects who had been exposed to COVID-19, were actively infected with it, or had recovered from it provided the deeply sampled blood TCRbeta repertoires that made up the dataset. The repertoires were released in a freely available public database meant as a resource for research on the immune response to SARS-CoV-2. The samples were drawn from the first 160 participants of the ongoing ImmuneRACE study and from 1,200 or so subjects provided by 6 global collaborators. Where available, HLA class I and class II types were obtained from metadata supplied by the sample provider rather than from assay-based typing. Sample metadata almost always included a de-identified subject ID, COVID-19 status, age in years and sex. Results the study describes overall, beyond this receptor: The amount of clinical and demographic metadata varied by source and participant and was provided uncurated.

CDR3 length: 14 amino acids, cysteine to phenylalanine. Only the CDR3 part of the read is kept: 42 bases, read in frame from the first base. Trimming removed 5 bases from V and 8 bases from J, leaving 16 bases between the germline ends. CDR1 SGHVS and CDR2 FNYEAQ are derived from the germline V gene. A second Seattle source provided samples from volunteer blood donors who had recovered from COVID-19. Each collaborating institution followed its own protocols to collect whole blood in K2EDTA tubes. For TCRbeta analysis, collaborators shipped samples in one of three forms: frozen whole blood, isolated PBMCs, or DNA extracted from either of those sample types.

The sequence joins TRBV7-6 to TRBJ2-1; the best D guess is TRBD1, with 6 bases matching. The clonotype originates from a woman aged 30 to 39 who had recovered from COVID-19. Sequencing was done on a sample of peripheral blood. The DNA sequence is TGTGCCAGCAGCACACGGGACACCTATGATGAGCAGTTCTTC. Its protein is CASSTRDTYDEQFF.